The rows below give T cell receptor beta chains drawn from one sample of a study of T cells in Graves' hyperthyroidism and ophthalmopathy. A single record per CDR3 protein comes from TCRdb applying MiXCR to the multiplex PCR reads. Of some 550,000 distinct CDR3 sequences listed, about 16% are singletons. Sequences were obtained from blood. Source of these receptors: a woman aged 35 to 49 with Graves' ophthalmopathy. The CDR3 runs from the conserved cysteine through the conserved F or W. D genes are given only for firm matches. Size is omitted from some rows. Given values are once, few, many or a class for expanded clones.

v_gene,j_gene,d_gene,abundance,CDR3nt,CDR3aa
TRBV6-5,TRBJ1-3,TRBD1,few,TGTGCCAGCAGTAGTACCGGGACAGGGCAATTTGCCGTGGGAAACACCATATATTTT,CASSSTGTGQFAVGNTIYF
TRBV2,TRBJ1-1,TRBD1,NA,TGTGCCAGCAGGCGGACAGGAGTGGAGGGAGCTTTCTTT,CASRRTGVEGAFF
TRBV6-2/TRBV6-3,TRBJ2-7,TRBD1,NA,TGTGCCAGCAGTCCGGGACAGGGAAATGGGCAGTACTTC,CASSPGQGNGQYF
TRBV20-1,TRBJ1-1,NA,many,TGCAGTGCTAGTGACGGGGTGACAGGTGAAGCTTTCTTT,CSASDGVTGEAFF
TRBV12-3/TRBV12-4,TRBJ2-7,TRBD1,NA,TGTGCCAGCAGTCCCGACAGGGGGCGAATCTACGAGCAGTACTTC,CASSPDRGRIYEQYF
TRBV5-4,TRBJ2-7,NA,NA,TGTGCCAGCAGCTTGGACGTGGGCGACGAGCAGTACTTC,CASSLDVGDEQYF
TRBV5-1,TRBJ2-5,TRBD1,few,TGCGCCAGCAGCACGGGACAGGGAGGGCTAGAAGAGACCCAGTACTTC,CASSTGQGGLEETQYF
TRBV5-1,TRBJ1-1,NA,many,TGCGCCAGCAGCCGACTCCCAACTGGGACAATGAACACTGAAGCTTTCTTT,CASSRLPTGTMNTEAFF
TRBV29-1,TRBJ2-3,TRBD2,few,TGCAGCGTTGAATATCCGCGGGAGGGGAGCACAGATACGCAGTATTTT,CSVEYPREGSTDTQYF
TRBV4-2,TRBJ2-3,NA,NA,TGTGCCAGCAGCCAAGATCTCCATAGCGGAGCTAGTAATACGCAGTATTTT,CASSQDLHSGASNTQYF
TRBV2,TRBJ1-2,NA,NA,TGTGCCAGCAGTACCGGGGCGGGCTATGGCTACACCTTC,CASSTGAGYGYTF
TRBV28,TRBJ2-7,TRBD1,many,TGTGCCAGCAGTTTACGTGGGACAGGGACCCTTGAGCAGTACTTC,CASSLRGTGTLEQYF
TRBV7-9,TRBJ2-3,TRBD2,few,TGTGCCAGCAGCTTACTAGCGGGGGTGAGCATCACAGATACGCAGTATTTT,CASSLLAGVSITDTQYF
TRBV5-6,TRBJ2-3,TRBD2,NA,TGTGCCAGCAGCATTAGCGGGGGGGGCACAGATACGCAGTATTTT,CASSISGGGTDTQYF
TRBV9,TRBJ2-5,NA,NA,TGTGCCAGCAGCGTAGCTGCGGCCCCTCAAGAGACCCAGTACTTC,CASSVAAAPQETQYF
TRBV18,TRBJ2-5,NA,many,TGTGCCAGCTCACCGTCGGGGGGCCGTCAAGAGACCCAGTACTTC,CASSPSGGRQETQYF
TRBV2,TRBJ1-5,NA,many,TGTGCCAGCAGTGTGGAAGGGCATAGCAATCAGCCCCAGCATTTT,CASSVEGHSNQPQHF
TRBV6-2/TRBV6-3,TRBJ2-1,NA,few,TGTGCCAGCAGTTACCCGGGACATCCGATCTTC,CASSYPGHPIF
TRBV2,TRBJ2-1,NA,many,TGTGCCAGCAGTCAAACCGGGACCTACAATGAGCAGTTCTTC,CASSQTGTYNEQFF